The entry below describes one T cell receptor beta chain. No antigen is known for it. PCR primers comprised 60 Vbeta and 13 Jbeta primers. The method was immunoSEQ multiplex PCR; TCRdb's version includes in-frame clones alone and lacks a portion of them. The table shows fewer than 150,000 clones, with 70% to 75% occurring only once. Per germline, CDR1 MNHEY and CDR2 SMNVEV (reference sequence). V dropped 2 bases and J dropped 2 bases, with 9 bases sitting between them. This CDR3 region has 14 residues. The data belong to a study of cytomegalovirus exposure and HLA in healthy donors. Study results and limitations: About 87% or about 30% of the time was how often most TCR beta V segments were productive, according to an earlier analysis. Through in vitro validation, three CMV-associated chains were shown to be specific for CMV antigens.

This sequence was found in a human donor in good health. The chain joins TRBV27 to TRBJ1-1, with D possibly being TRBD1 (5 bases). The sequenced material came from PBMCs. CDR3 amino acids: CASSLVGGNTEAFF. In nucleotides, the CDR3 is TGTGCCAGCAGTTTAGTCGGGGGAAACACTGAAGCTTTCTTT.